This TCR beta chain derives from a study of T-cell memory formation after mild COVID-19. At the level of the study: For the most part, TCR clusters were specific to one donor.

Points from the study as a whole: Chiefly within CM and EM were the contracting CD4+ clones; CD8+ ones were within EMRA. Day 15 to 85 contracting clones showed balanced CD4/CD8; later expanders leaned CD4+.

Only a few counts were recorded for this clonotype. Its specificity is unknown. The CDR3 has 13 amino acids. V shed 9 bases and J shed 6 bases, with 17 bases lying between them. CDR1 is LNHDA and CDR2 is SQIVND in the germline V gene (reference sequence). One entry per CDR3 protein, called by TCRdb with MiXCR from the 5' RACE reads. This table has about 310,000 distinct CDR3 sequences, just under 20% appearing once. The chain is built from TRBV19 and TRBJ1-2, with D uncertain. The sample was PBMCs or a T cell subset sorted from them (not recorded which). The source of this sequence is a man younger than 35 who had mild COVID-19 (a few samples of this study predate the infection). Cell type and time point are not known. The CDR3 protein is CASKEREPHGYTF. The CDR3 nucleotides are TGTGCCAGCAAAGAAAGGGAGCCCCATGGCTACACCTTC.